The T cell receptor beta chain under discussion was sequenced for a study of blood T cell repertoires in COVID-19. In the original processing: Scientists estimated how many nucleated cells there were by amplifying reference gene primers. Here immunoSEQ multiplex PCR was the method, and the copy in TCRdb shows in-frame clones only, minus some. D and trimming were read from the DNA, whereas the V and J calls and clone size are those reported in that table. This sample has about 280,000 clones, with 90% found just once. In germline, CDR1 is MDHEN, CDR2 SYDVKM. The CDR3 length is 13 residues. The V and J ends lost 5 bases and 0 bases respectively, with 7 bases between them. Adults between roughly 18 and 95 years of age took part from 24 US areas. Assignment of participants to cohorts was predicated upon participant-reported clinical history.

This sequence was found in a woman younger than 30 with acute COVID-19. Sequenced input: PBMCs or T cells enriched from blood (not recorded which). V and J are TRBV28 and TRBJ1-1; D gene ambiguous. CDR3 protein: CASSPTMNTEAFF. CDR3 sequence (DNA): TGTGCCAGCAGTCCGACAATGAACACTGAAGCTTTCTTT.